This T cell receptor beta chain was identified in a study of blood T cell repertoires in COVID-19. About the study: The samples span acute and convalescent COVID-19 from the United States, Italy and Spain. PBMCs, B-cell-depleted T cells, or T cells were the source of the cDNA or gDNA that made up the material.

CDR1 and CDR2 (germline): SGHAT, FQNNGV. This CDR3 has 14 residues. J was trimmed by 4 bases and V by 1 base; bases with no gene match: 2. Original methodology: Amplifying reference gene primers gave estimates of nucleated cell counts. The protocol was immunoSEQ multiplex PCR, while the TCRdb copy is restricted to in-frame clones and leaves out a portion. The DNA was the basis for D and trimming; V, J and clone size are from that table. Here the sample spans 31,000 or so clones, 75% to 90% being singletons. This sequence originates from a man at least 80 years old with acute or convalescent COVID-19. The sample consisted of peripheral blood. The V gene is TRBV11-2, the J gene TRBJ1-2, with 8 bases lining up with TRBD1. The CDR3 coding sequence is TGTGCCAGCAGCTTAGCAGGGGGCAGCTATGGCTACACCTTC. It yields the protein CASSLAGGSYGYTF.